This T cell receptor (beta chain) stems from a study of cytomegalovirus exposure and HLA in healthy donors. Germline CDR1 is SGHVS and CDR2 is FNYEAQ. The CDR3 runs 17 residues. V was cut by 0 bases and J by 0 bases, with 13 bases left in between. In the PCR, 60 Vbeta and 13 Jbeta primers were used. This table comes from immunoSEQ multiplex PCR, and its TCRdb copy is limited to in-frame clones, with some not included. The sample holds over 110,000 clones. The source material was PBMCs. The receptor was isolated from a male donor in good health and CMV-seronegative. This chain joins TRBV7-6 and TRBJ2-3; D gene unclear. In nucleotides, the CDR3 is TGTGCCAGCAGCTTAGCGCCGCTAGAGTTAAGCACAGATACGCAGTATTTT. Translated: CASSLAPLELSTDTQYF.